Shown below are 30 T cell receptor beta chains from a single sample sequenced in a study of T cells after yellow fever vaccination. TCRdb ran MiXCR on the 5' RACE reads and lists one entry per CDR3 protein. The sample lists a few hundred thousand distinct CDR3 sequences, 3.6% seen once, with 23% in the top ten. Sequenced material: PBMCs, taken on the day of the yellow fever booster vaccination. The receptor source for this set is a man younger than 30 who received the YFV17D yellow fever vaccine.

This sequence joins TRBV3-1 and TRBJ2-5; D may correspond to TRBD1 or TRBD2 (5 bases each). CDR1 and CDR2 from the germline V gene are LGHDT and YNNKEL (reference sequence). V lost 0 bases, J lost 5 bases, and 16 bases lay in between. This CDR3 region has 16 residues. CDR3 protein: CASSQERGNLPETQYF. The CDR3, as DNA: TGTGCCAGCAGCCAAGAGAGGGGAAACCTCCCGGAGACCCAGTACTTC.

This clonotype came up many times. This chain uses TRBV7-9 with TRBJ1-5; D is unresolved. Trimming cost V 6 bases and J 2 bases, with 11 bases left between them. The germline gives CDR1 SEHNR, CDR2 FQNEAQ (reference sequence). This CDR3 spans 14 amino acids. CDR3 in DNA: TGTGCCAGCAGTTACCCGGGCCGCAATCAGCCCCAGCATTTT. Translating it yields CASSYPGRNQPQHF.

The chain recombines TRBV20-1 with TRBJ2-5; the D gene is possibly TRBD2 (6 bases). The CDR3 is 15 amino acids. Germline CDR1 is DFQATT and CDR2 is SNEGSKA (reference sequence). Trimming cost V 3 bases and J 4 bases, with 18 bases left between them. CDR3 nucleotides: TGCAGTGCTAGGTCCTCTGCGGGACCTCGAGAGACCCAGTACTTC. This translates into CSARSSAGPRETQYF.

The table lists this clonotype with many counts. The chain combines TRBV7-8 with TRBJ1-6; 9 bases match TRBD1. In germline, CDR1 is SGHVS, CDR2 FQNEAQ. This CDR3 spans 17 amino acids. The junction had 7 bases not matched to a gene; V was cut back by 5 bases and J by 2 bases. The CDR3 sequence: CASSPRTGATYNSPLHF. In DNA, the CDR3 is TGTGCCAGCAGCCCTCGGACAGGGGCAACCTATAATTCACCCCTCCACTTT.

This clonotype was seen at least ten times. The CDR3 DNA sequence: TGTGCCAGCAGTGCGACAGGGAGTCAGCCCCAGCATTTT. Translating gives CASSATGSQPQHF. This chain links TRBV2 with TRBJ1-5; 7 bases match TRBD1. CDR1 and CDR2 (germline): SNHLY, FYNNEI. The CDR3 totals 13 residues. Trimming cost V 4 bases and J 6 bases; bases outside gene matches: 3.

The rearrangement uses TRBV30 and TRBJ1-2; 9 bases fit TRBD1. Trimming cost V 8 bases and J 8 bases; bases outside gene matches: 6. The CDR3 contains 11 residues. Germline V CDR1 and CDR2: GTSNPN, SVGIG (reference sequence). The CDR3 is CAGQGPGGYTF. The CDR3 bases are TGTGCCGGACAGGGGCCAGGAGGCTACACCTTC.

The gene calls are TRBV7-3 and TRBJ2-7, with D possibly being TRBD1 (6 bases). Germline assignment: CDR1 SGHTA and CDR2 FQGTGA. The V end lost 2 bases, the J end lost 4 bases, and 12 bases lay between the germline ends. The CDR3 contains 14 residues. This chain's CDR3 is CASSLGGADYEQYV. In DNA, the CDR3 is TGTGCCAGCAGCTTAGGGGGCGCCGATTACGAGCAGTACGTC.

This clonotype appeared a few times. V is TRBV20-1 and J is TRBJ1-1, with a weak D call TRBD1 (5 bases). Trimming took 0 bases from V and 7 from J, leaving 27 bases between them. The CDR3 runs to 18 residues. The germline gives CDR1 DFQATT, CDR2 SNEGSKA (reference sequence). CDR3 loop: CSARDPGTDDTPSGEAFF. The CDR3 region has the DNA TGCAGTGCTAGAGATCCCGGGACGGATGATACTCCTTCTGGTGAAGCTTTCTTT.

This clonotype was seen repeatedly, ten times or more. This rearrangement joins TRBV10-3 to TRBJ2-7; 10 nucleotides align to TRBD1. V was clipped by 3 bases and J by 6 bases; unmatched bases: 5. This CDR3 has 14 residues. Germline V lookup: CDR1 ENHRY, CDR2 SYGVKD. CDR3 protein: CAISDSTGGREQYV. CDR3 coding DNA: TGTGCCATCAGTGATTCGACAGGGGGCCGCGAGCAGTACGTC.

This clonotype was seen at least ten times. Here the CDR3 reads CAISVTSGGADTQYF. The CDR3 region has the DNA TGTGCCATCAGTGTGACTAGCGGGGGTGCAGATACGCAGTATTTT. The chain employs TRBV10-3 and TRBJ2-3, with 12 bases matching TRBD2. Losses at the gene ends were 4 bases for V and 4 bases for J; bases not matched to a gene: 3. CDR3 length: 15 amino acids. Germline CDR1 and CDR2: ENHRY and SYGVKD.

This clonotype showed up many times. J is TRBJ1-1 and V is TRBV6-6, with D possibly being TRBD1 (6 bases). This CDR3 comprises 16 residues. The V and J ends lost 6 bases and 0 bases respectively, with 17 bases between them. Germline values: CDR1 MNHNY, CDR2 SVGAGI (reference sequence). In DNA form, the CDR3 reads TGTGCCAGCAGAGCTGACAGGATGAGCATGAACACTGAAGCTTTCTTT. Its translation is CASRADRMSMNTEAFF.

This clonotype was seen at least ten times. Written as DNA, the CDR3 is TGTGCCAGCAGCCCAGGGACTCCACTGTCTGGGGCCAACGTCCTGACTTTC. It is translated as CASSPGTPLSGANVLTF. V usage is TRBV7-2 and J usage is TRBJ2-6, with D possibly TRBD2 on 6 matching bases. Germline lookup yields CDR1 SGHTA and CDR2 FQGNSA. V was trimmed by 5 bases and J by 1 base, leaving 15 bases between them. The CDR3 is 17 amino acids. The full variable domain, its missing parts supplied by reference TRBV7-2 and TRBJ2-6, is GAGVSQSPSNKVTEKGKDVELRCDPISGHTALYWYRQSLGQGLEFLIYFQGNSAPDKSGLPSDRFSAERTGGSVSTLTIQRTQQEDSAVYLCASSPGTPLSGANVLTFGAGSRLTVL.

V is TRBV19 and J is TRBJ1-1; 9 bases align to TRBD1. Germline lookup yields CDR1 LNHDA and CDR2 SQIVND (reference sequence). V lost 6 bases to trimming and J lost 6 bases; unmatched junction nucleotides: 11. This CDR3 has 15 residues. The CDR3 reads CASSDGGQGWSEAFF. The CDR3 bases are TGTGCCAGTAGCGACGGGGGACAGGGTTGGTCTGAAGCTTTCTTT.

The sample holds many counts of this clonotype. The J gene is TRBJ2-5, the V gene TRBV6-2 or TRBV6-3, with no clear D. The CDR3 contains 15 residues. The germline V and J ends were trimmed by 1 base and 0 bases, with 9 bases remaining between them. In germline, CDR1 is MNHEY, CDR2 SVGEGT. CDR3 nucleotide sequence: TGTGCCAGCAGTTACTTGGCGACCCACCAAGAGACCCAGTACTTC. Translating gives CASSYLATHQETQYF.

This clonotype was counted a few times. V and J are TRBV5-4 and TRBJ2-6; D unclear. CDR1 SGHNT and CDR2 YYREEE come from the germline V gene (reference sequence). This CDR3 contains 15 residues. Deletions cut 6 bases from V and 0 bases from J, with 10 bases between. The CDR3 sequence is CASTQDGSGANVLTF. The CDR3 DNA reads as TGTGCCAGCACCCAGGACGGCTCTGGGGCCAACGTCCTGACTTTC.

This clonotype was seen many times. V is TRBV7-9 and J is TRBJ2-7, with D perhaps TRBD1 (6 bases). Per germline, CDR1 SEHNR and CDR2 FQNEAQ (reference sequence). Trimming removed 0 bases from V and 2 bases from J, with 20 bases in between. The CDR3 is 18 residues long. CDR3 residues: CASSLALSPGTGTYEQYV. The CDR3 DNA sequence: TGTGCCAGCAGCTTAGCGCTCTCTCCCGGAACAGGGACCTACGAGCAGTACGTC.

This clonotype turned up a few times. Written as DNA, the CDR3 is TGTGCCAGCAGCACCGACAGTTCGAGAGCGCAGTATTTT. This encodes CASSTDSSRAQYF. This chain links TRBV5-4 with TRBJ2-3, with TRBD1 as a possible D gene (5 bases). The CDR3 sequence is 13 residues long. Trimming took off 4 bases at V and 10 bases at J, with 16 bases between the two ends. Germline CDR1 is SGHNT and CDR2 is YYREEE (reference sequence).

At least ten counts were recorded for this clonotype. The J gene is TRBJ1-1, the V gene TRBV29-1, with a possible D match to TRBD1 (6 bases). Trimming took 5 bases from V and 1 from J, leaving 11 bases between them. Germline-derived CDR1 and CDR2 are SQVTM and ANQGSEA. The CDR3 totals 13 residues. In DNA form, the CDR3 reads TGCAGCGTTTGGGGGGCGGGGAACACTGAAGCTTTCTTT. The encoded protein is CSVWGAGNTEAFF.

The CDR3 loop reads CASSLRVRADNRETQYF. CDR3 nucleotides: TGTGCCAGCAGTTTAAGGGTCAGGGCCGACAATCGAGAGACCCAGTACTTC. V and J are TRBV12-3 or TRBV12-4 and TRBJ2-5; D is possibly TRBD1 (5 bases). The CDR3 extends over 17 amino acids. Trimming left V 2 bases short and J 4 bases short, with 20 bases between.

The sample holds many counts of this clonotype. The chain carries TRBV12-3 or TRBV12-4 and TRBJ2-5, with 8 bases aligning to TRBD1. This CDR3 has 16 amino acids. The V segment lost 4 bases and the J segment 5 bases; nucleotides outside the gene matches: 12. The CDR3 sequence is CASSSGTGGYSETQYF. The CDR3 DNA reads as TGTGCCAGCAGTTCCGGGACAGGCGGATATTCGGAGACCCAGTACTTC.

This clonotype was observed at least ten times. This rearrangement joins TRBV5-1 to TRBJ1-1, with D hard to call. V lost 1 base and J 5 bases, leaving 9 bases between the germline ends. This CDR3 spans 13 amino acids. Germline V gene sequence: CDR1 SGHRS, CDR2 YFSETQ. CDR3 sequence reads: CASSLTIRTEAFF. The DNA of the CDR3 is TGCGCCAGCAGCTTGACGATCAGAACTGAAGCTTTCTTT.

This clonotype has ten or more counts. The genes are TRBV3-1 and TRBJ2-4, with D maybe TRBD2 (7 bases). Germline CDR1 reads LGHDT; CDR2 reads YNNKEL (reference sequence). V was cut by 1 base and J by 7 bases, with 14 bases left in between. This CDR3 contains 15 residues. Written as DNA, the CDR3 is TGTGCCAGCAGCCAAGGGACGGGGGGCGGGAACATTCAGTACTTC. Residues: CASSQGTGGGNIQYF.

This clonotype turned up a few times. The genes are TRBV7-2 and TRBJ2-5; D not certain. This CDR3 spans 14 amino acids. The germline gives CDR1 SGHTA, CDR2 FQGNSA. The V and J ends lost 1 base and 3 bases respectively, with 9 bases between them. The CDR3 nucleotides read TGTGCCAGCAGCTTAGGGACCAACAAAGAGACCCAGTACTTC. This sequence encodes CASSLGTNKETQYF.

This clonotype turned up a few times. The genes are TRBV15 and TRBJ2-5; the D gene is possibly TRBD1 (6 bases). Germline V gives CDR1 LNHNV, CDR2 YYDKDF (reference sequence). V dropped 8 bases and J dropped 5 bases, with 12 bases sitting between them. This CDR3 is 12 amino acids long. The CDR3 loop is CATRGGGETQYF. The DNA of the CDR3 is TGTGCCACCCGAGGGGGTGGGGAGACCCAGTACTTC.

A few counts support this clonotype. The chain recombines TRBV3-1 with TRBJ1-1, with D perhaps TRBD1 (5 bases). The CDR3 covers 14 residues. Trimming removed 0 bases at V and 4 bases at J, with 9 bases between. Germline assignment: CDR1 LGHDT and CDR2 YNNKEL (reference sequence). The CDR3 sequence: CASSQDFGGTEAFF. CDR3 bases: TGTGCCAGCAGCCAAGATTTCGGGGGCACTGAAGCTTTCTTT.

This clonotype was counted ten times or more. The chain uses TRBV7-2 and TRBJ2-5; 10 nucleotides align to TRBD2. J was trimmed by 6 bases and V by 3 bases; bases with no gene match: 4. CDR3 size: 14 residues. CDR1 is SGHTA, CDR2 FQGNSA, per germline. The CDR3 loop reads CASSFASGGQTQYF. The CDR3 coding sequence is TGTGCCAGCAGCTTTGCTAGCGGGGGTCAGACCCAGTACTTC. Drawing the rest from reference TRBV7-2 and TRBJ2-5, the complete variable domain is GAGVSQSPSNKVTEKGKDVELRCDPISGHTALYWYRQSLGQGLEFLIYFQGNSAPDKSGLPSDRFSAERTGGSVSTLTIQRTQQEDSAVYLCASSFASGGQTQYFGPGTRLLVL.

This clonotype has a count of ten or more. V gene TRBV7-9 combines with J gene TRBJ1-3, with no clear D. The CDR3 has 15 amino acids. V was cut by 2 bases and J by 8 bases, with 16 bases left in between. Germline loops: CDR1 SEHNR, CDR2 FQNEAQ (reference sequence). As DNA, the CDR3 is TGTGCCAGCAGCTTATTGGCGGGGTTTGGTGACACCATATATTTT. It encodes CASSLLAGFGDTIYF.

This clonotype showed up just a few times. This chain joins TRBV12-3 or TRBV12-4 and TRBJ2-2; D perhaps matches TRBD2 (5 bases). Trimming pared 7 bases from V and 6 bases from J, leaving 12 bases between. The CDR3 totals 13 residues. The CDR3 reads CASTGSLPGELFF. CDR3 bases: TGTGCCAGCACGGGGAGCCTCCCCGGGGAGCTGTTTTTT.

This clonotype occurred many times. The rearrangement joins TRBV4-2 to TRBJ2-7; 10 bases are shared with TRBD1. Per germline, CDR1 LGHNA and CDR2 YNFKEQ. The length of the CDR3 is 15 residues. V was pared by 6 bases and J by 1 base, with 6 bases of the junction left unmatched. CDR3 in DNA: TGTGCCAGCAGTCAGCCGGGACAGGGGTCCTACGAGCAGTACTTC. It translates to CASSQPGQGSYEQYF.

This clonotype was observed many times. V is TRBV20-1 and J is TRBJ1-4; D is possibly TRBD1 (5 bases). V was clipped by 5 bases and J by 4 bases, with 14 bases between them. CDR3 length: 14 residues. The germline V gene has CDR1 DFQATT and CDR2 SNEGSKA (reference sequence). CDR3 sequence (DNA): TGCAGTGCTCCTCCCTTAGGGGTTAATGAAAAACTGTTTTTT. Residues: CSAPPLGVNEKLFF.